This TCR beta chain was sequenced during a study of OX40 agonist ivuxolimab in advanced cancers. Using immunoSEQ multiplex PCR, the repertoire was profiled, and TCRdb retains in-frame clones only, with some absent. The table includes approximately 20,000 clones, roughly 88% detected once. CDR3 length equals 14 residues. The germline V gene has CDR1 MNHEY and CDR2 SMNVEV (reference sequence). V shed 6 bases, J shed 4 bases, and the junction held 5 bases outside the gene matches. The TCR was taken from an adult with an advanced solid tumor such as melanoma, head and neck, liver or kidney cancer. The rearrangement uses TRBV27 and TRBJ2-1; TRBD1 matches at 8 bases. The sample was CD4+ or CD8+ T cells sorted from blood, taken in a trial of the OX40 agonist ivuxolimab. The CDR3 nucleotides read TGTGCCAGCAGCCTCCGGACAGGGTACAATGAGCAGTTCTTC. It yields the protein CASSLRTGYNEQFF.